These T cell receptor beta chains were read from a single sample in a study of intratumoral heterogeneity in liver cancer. The assay was immunoSEQ multiplex PCR, and TCRdb's table has in-frame clones only and misses some. The table lists 20,000 to 25,000 clones, approximately 73% of them singletons. Sequences were derived from tumor-adjacent normal tissue, sampled before any cancer treatment. These receptor sequences come from a woman in her 70s with hepatocellular carcinoma. CDR3s include the opening cysteine and the closing phenylalanine or tryptophan. The order of the fields is J gene, clone size, D gene, V gene, CDR3 protein, CDR3 DNA. The D gene is left open where the match is weak. Size is stated for part of the rows, as once, few or many counts, or as a class when the clone is expanded.

TRBJ2-7 . TRBD1 TRBV28 CASRKRMTGEQYF TGTGCCAGCAGGAAACGAATGACAGGGGAGCAGTACTTC
TRBJ2-1 . . TRBV7-9 CASSPTGANEQFF TGTGCCAGCAGCCCTACCGGGGCCAATGAGCAGTTCTTC
TRBJ2-7 once . TRBV21-1 CASSPPLGLARSSYEQYF TGTGCCAGCAGCCCCCCCCTGGGACTAGCGAGAAGCTCCTACGAGCAGTACTTC
TRBJ2-2 . . TRBV20-1 CSARNTGELFF TGCAGTGCTAGGAACACCGGGGAGCTGTTTTTT
TRBJ1-2 . TRBD1 TRBV13 CASSPTGQGNYGYTF TGTGCCAGCAGCCCCACGGGACAGGGTAACTATGGCTACACCTTC
TRBJ2-7 . . TRBV7-3 CASSSQPGGIYEQYF TGTGCCAGCAGCTCACAGCCAGGGGGGATATACGAGCAGTACTTC
TRBJ2-5 few . TRBV19 CASSMGGWAETQYF TGTGCCAGTAGTATGGGGGGTTGGGCAGAGACCCAGTACTTC
TRBJ1-5 few . TRBV28 CASSSPPQQTSNQPQHF TGTGCCAGCAGTTCACCCCCACAGCAGACAAGCAATCAGCCCCAGCATTTT
TRBJ2-7 . TRBD2 TRBV30 CAWSPPPWEPRTSETYEQYF TGTGCCTGGAGTCCCCCCCCATGGGAGCCTCGGACTAGCGAGACCTACGAGCAGTACTTC
TRBJ2-1 . TRBD2 TRBV6-5 CASRSGNPYNEQFF TGTGCCAGCAGGAGCGGGAATCCTTACAATGAGCAGTTCTTC
TRBJ2-1 . TRBD1 TRBV15 CATSRATGGLYNEQFF TGTGCCACCAGCAGAGCCACAGGGGGCCTCTACAATGAGCAGTTCTTC
TRBJ1-1 . TRBD1 TRBV5-4 CASSTQNRGATEAFF TGTGCCAGCAGCACCCAAAACAGGGGTGCCACTGAAGCTTTCTTT
TRBJ2-7 . . TRBV7-2 CASSLPTKGEQYF TGTGCCAGCAGCTTACCGACTAAGGGTGAGCAGTACTTC
TRBJ1-1 . . TRBV6-1 CASSEDGGTEAFF TGTGCCAGCAGTGAAGATGGGGGCACTGAAGCTTTCTTT
TRBJ2-1 . TRBD2 TRBV27 CASSLRSSGGYNEQFF TGTGCCAGCAGTTTACGGTCTAGCGGGGGGTACAATGAGCAGTTCTTC
TRBJ2-3 . TRBD1 TRBV5-8 CASSATGVGWDTQYF TGTGCCAGCAGCGCTACAGGGGTTGGGTGGGATACGCAGTATTTT
TRBJ1-4 . . TRBV2 CASSEPRGVEGKLFF TGTGCCAGCAGTGAACCCCGAGGGGTAGAAGGAAAACTGTTTTTT
TRBJ2-2 . TRBD1 TRBV29-1 CSVAGTGWNGGELFF TGCAGCGTTGCGGGGACAGGTTGGAATGGCGGGGAGCTGTTTTTT
TRBJ2-1 few . TRBV5-1 CASSFAGTSNEQFF TGCGCCAGCAGCTTTGCTGGGACCTCCAATGAGCAGTTCTTC
TRBJ2-3 few TRBD2 TRBV28 CASSLAGLAGGSDTQYF TGTGCCAGCAGTTTAGCCGGGCTAGCGGGAGGTTCAGATACGCAGTATTTT
TRBJ2-4 . TRBD1 TRBV27 CASRTGAVNIQYF TGTGCCAGCAGAACAGGGGCGGTAAACATTCAGTACTTC
TRBJ2-1 . TRBD1 TRBV9 CASSARTGYYNEQFF TGTGCCAGCAGCGCGCGGACAGGATACTACAATGAGCAGTTCTTC
TRBJ2-7 . TRBD2 TRBV6-5 CASRPTSDSAYEQYF TGTGCCAGCAGACCCACTAGCGATTCGGCCTACGAGCAGTACTTC
TRBJ1-3 . . TRBV9 CASSVNSLNTIYF TGTGCCAGCAGCGTAAACAGCCTAAACACCATATATTTT
TRBJ2-7 medium-sized TRBD2 TRBV5-1 CASSLTLAGVSGLEQYF TGCGCCAGCAGCTTGACCCTAGCGGGAGTTTCTGGTTTGGAGCAGTACTTC
TRBJ2-1 . . TRBV27 CASRRGGINEQFF TGTGCCAGCAGGAGGGGCGGTATCAATGAGCAGTTCTTC
TRBJ2-2 . . TRBV15 CATSRGVQNGELFF TGTGCCACCAGCAGAGGAGTTCAGAACGGGGAGCTGTTTTTT
TRBJ1-1 medium-sized . TRBV27 CASSFGTGHKRAFF TGTGCCAGCAGCTTTGGGACGGGACATAAGAGGGCTTTCTTT
TRBJ2-7 . . TRBV12-3/TRBV12-4 CASTLAETYEQYF TGTGCCAGCACCTTAGCGGAGACCTACGAGCAGTACTTC
TRBJ1-3 once . TRBV18 CASSPTPSRVTGNTIYF TGTGCCAGCTCACCAACCCCGTCCAGGGTGACTGGAAACACCATATATTTT
TRBJ1-3 . . TRBV12-3/TRBV12-4 CASSLIVGNTIYF TGTGCCAGCAGTTTGATAGTTGGAAACACCATATATTTT
TRBJ1-1 once . TRBV30 CAWSRGWNTEAFF TGTGCCTGGAGTCGGGGCTGGAACACTGAAGCTTTCTTT
TRBJ1-3 . . TRBV29-1 CSVEYTPGNTIYF TGCAGCGTTGAATATACGCCGGGAAACACCATATATTTT
TRBJ2-5 . . TRBV7-3 CASSSDGEETQYF TGTGCCAGCAGCTCGGACGGGGAGGAGACCCAGTACTTC
TRBJ2-4 . . TRBV19 CASAPTGQAKNIQYF TGTGCCAGTGCACCGACAGGTCAAGCCAAAAACATTCAGTACTTC